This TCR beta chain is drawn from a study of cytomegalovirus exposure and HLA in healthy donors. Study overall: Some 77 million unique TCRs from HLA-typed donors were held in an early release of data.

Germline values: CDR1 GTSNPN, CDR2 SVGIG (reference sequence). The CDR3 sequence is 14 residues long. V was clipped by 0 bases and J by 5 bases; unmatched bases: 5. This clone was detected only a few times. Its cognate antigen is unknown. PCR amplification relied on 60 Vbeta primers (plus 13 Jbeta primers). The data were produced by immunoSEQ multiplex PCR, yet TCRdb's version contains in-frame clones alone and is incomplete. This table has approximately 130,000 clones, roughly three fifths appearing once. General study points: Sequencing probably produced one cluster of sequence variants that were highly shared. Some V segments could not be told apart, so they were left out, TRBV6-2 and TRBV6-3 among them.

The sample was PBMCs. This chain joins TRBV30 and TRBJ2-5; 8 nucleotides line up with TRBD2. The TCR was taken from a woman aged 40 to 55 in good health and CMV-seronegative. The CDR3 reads CAWSVRGGLETQYF. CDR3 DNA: TGTGCCTGGAGTGTCCGGGGGGGCTTGGAGACCCAGTACTTC. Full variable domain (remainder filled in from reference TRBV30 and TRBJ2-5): SQTIHQWPATLVQPVGSPLSLECTVEGTSNPNLYWYRQAAGRGLQLLFYSVGIGQISSEVPQNLSASRPQDRQFILSSKKLLLSDSGFYLCAWSVRGGLETQYFGPGTRLLVL.